What follows are 15 T cell receptor beta chains derived from one specimen sequenced in a study of blood T cell repertoires in COVID-19. Repertoires were generated with immunoSEQ multiplex PCR, while TCRdb's copy carries only in-frame clones and drops some. The sample lists tens of thousands of clones, around 80% occurring once. Sample: peripheral blood. These receptor sequences come from a man aged 55 to 70 with active COVID-19.

The genes are TRBV4-2 and TRBJ2-3, with D hard to call. V lost 0 bases and J lost 4, with 5 bases in between. CDR1 and CDR2 from the germline V gene are LGHNA and YNFKEQ. This CDR3 has 13 amino acids. CDR3 DNA sequence: TGTGCCAGCAGCCAAGAGTTCGCAGATACGCAGTATTTT. Residues: CASSQEFADTQYF.

The rearrangement uses TRBV5-1 and TRBJ1-1; 10 bases agree with TRBD1. CDR3 length: 15 residues. Germline assignment: CDR1 SGHRS and CDR2 YFSETQ. The V gene end was trimmed by 5 bases and the J gene end by 1 base; junction bases not matched to a gene: 5. This CDR3 is CASRRDRGKNTEAFF. The CDR3 nucleotides are TGCGCCAGCAGACGGGACAGGGGTAAGAACACTGAAGCTTTCTTT.

The DNA of the CDR3 is TGTGCCAGCGGACTAGCGGGAGGAAACGAGCAGTACTTC. Protein sequence: CASGLAGGNEQYF. This sequence joins TRBV28 and TRBJ2-7; 14 bases are shared with TRBD2. The CDR3 is made up of 13 amino acids. The germline gives CDR1 MDHEN, CDR2 SYDVKM. Trimming cost V 8 bases and J 5 bases; bases outside gene matches: 2.

This rearrangement joins TRBV29-1 to TRBJ2-2, with D uncertain. The CDR3 length is 11 residues. Trimming took off 7 bases at V and 2 bases at J, with 5 bases between the two ends. CDR1 is SQVTM, CDR2 ANQGSEA, per germline. The DNA for the CDR3 is TGCAGCGCCAGAAACACCGGGGAGCTGTTTTTT. Its translation is CSARNTGELFF.

The CDR3 loop is CASSPGGRGYEKLFF. The CDR3 coding sequence is TGTGCCAGCAGCCCGGGGGGGAGGGGGTATGAAAAACTGTTTTTT. The chain carries TRBV7-8 and TRBJ1-4; D possibly corresponds to TRBD1 (6 bases). There are 15 residues in the CDR3. V lost 5 bases, J lost 6 bases, and 16 bases lay in between. The V gene's germline CDR1 is SGHVS and CDR2 FQNEAQ.

The gene calls are TRBV21-1 and TRBJ2-5; the table assigns TRBD1, which was not confirmed against the DNA. TRBV21-1 counts as a pseudogene. CDR3 size: 14 residues. The CDR3 region is CASSKSQGRETQYF. CDR3 DNA: TGTGCCAGCAGCAAATCTCAGGGCCGGGAGACCCAGTACTTC.

This clone was recorded once. This rearrangement joins TRBV5-5 to TRBJ2-7; D may be TRBD1 (6 bases). Per germline, CDR1 SGHKS and CDR2 YYEKEE (reference sequence). Trimming shortened V by 1 base and J by 1 base, and 15 bases separated the two germline ends. The length of the CDR3 is 16 residues. CDR3 bases: TGTGCCAGCAGCTTGTCTATCCACAGGGTATCCTACGAGCAGTACTTC. Protein sequence: CASSLSIHRVSYEQYF.

This clone was picked up a small number of times. The chain uses TRBV3-1 (or the pseudogene TRBV3-2) and TRBJ2-5; possible D gene TRBD1, 6 bases. V lost 0 bases and J 5 bases, leaving 13 bases between the germline ends. Germline CDR1 LGHDT, CDR2 YNNKEL (reference sequence). This CDR3 is 15 amino acids long. The CDR3 bases are TGTGCCAGCAGCCAAGATTTAGGGGGATCCGAGACCCAGTACTTC. The encoded protein is CASSQDLGGSETQYF.

The rearrangement links TRBV11-2 to TRBJ2-1; the D gene is possibly TRBD2 (7 bases). Germline CDR1 reads SGHAT; CDR2 reads FQNNGV. Trimming pared 5 bases from V and 6 bases from J, leaving 23 bases between. The CDR3 has 17 amino acids. CDR3: CASSPKSMGGASNEQFF. For the CDR3, the DNA is TGTGCCAGCAGCCCCAAATCCATGGGGGGGGCCTCCAATGAGCAGTTCTTC.

As for this clone: Compared with germline, one end of the junction differs, possibly owing to a read error. The chain joins TRBV7-7 to TRBJ1-4; D perhaps matches TRBD1 (5 bases). The CDR3 loop spans 15 amino acids. CDR1 is SSHAT and CDR2 is FNYEAQ in the germline V gene (reference sequence). The CDR3 DNA reads TGTGCTAGCAGCTTAGGCTGGAGGGGAGGCGAAAAACTGTTTTTT. Translating it yields CASSLGWRGGEKLFF.

This clone was picked up one time. V is TRBV5-4 and J is TRBJ2-1; 8 bases align to TRBD1. Germline V gene data show CDR1 as SGHNT and CDR2 as YYREEE (reference sequence). The CDR3 runs 17 residues. Trimming removed 2 bases from V and 7 bases from J; junction bases left unmatched: 14. The CDR3 is CASSFGGGRGQGNEQFF. As DNA, the CDR3 is TGTGCCAGCAGCTTCGGGGGTGGCAGGGGGCAGGGGAATGAGCAGTTCTTC. The full variable domain, its missing parts supplied by reference TRBV5-4 and TRBJ2-1, is ETGVTQSPTHLIKTRGQQVTLRCSSQSGHNTVSWYQQALGQGPQFIFQYYREEENGRGNFPPRFSGLQFPNYSSELNVNALELDDSALYLCASSFGGGRGQGNEQFFGPGTRLTVL.

This clone was picked up one time. The chain links TRBV5-4 to TRBJ1-2; a weak D match, TRBD1 (6 bases). Trimming stripped 4 bases from V and 5 bases from J, with 21 bases between. The CDR3 consists of 16 residues. Germline V lookup: CDR1 SGHNT, CDR2 YYREEE (reference sequence). Written as DNA, the CDR3 is TGTGCCAGCAGCACCGGGACACCCCGGGCCGCTTATGGCTACACCTTC. It codes for CASSTGTPRAAYGYTF.

The chain has TRBV6-5 and TRBJ1-2; D uncertain. Trimming stripped 0 bases from V and 7 bases from J, with 12 bases between. Per the germline V gene, CDR1 is MNHEY and CDR2 is SVGAGI. The CDR3 covers 14 residues. CDR3 residues: CASSYSTTRSGYTF. The CDR3 region has the DNA TGTGCCAGCAGTTACTCGACAACACGTAGTGGCTACACCTTC.

The chain is built from TRBV7-8 and TRBJ1-1; 7 bases fit TRBD1. This CDR3 is built from 15 residues. Unmatched junction bases numbered 6, after V lost 2 bases and J lost 3 bases. Germline V gene lookup returns CDR1 SGHVS and CDR2 FQNEAQ. CDR3 sequence (DNA): TGTGCCAGCAGCTTATCAAGAACAGGGGACACTGAAGCTTTCTTT. Translated: CASSLSRTGDTEAFF.

This chain connects TRBV7-9 to TRBJ2-7, with 7 positions matching TRBD1. Germline CDR1 reads SEHNR; CDR2 reads FQNEAQ (reference sequence). This CDR3 contains 18 residues. V shed 5 bases and J 3 bases; nucleotides not matched to a gene: 19. In nucleotides, the CDR3 is TGTGCCAGCAGCGCAAACCGGGACAGCACCTCCCGAGGCTACGAGCAGTACTTC. Its protein is CASSANRDSTSRGYEQYF.